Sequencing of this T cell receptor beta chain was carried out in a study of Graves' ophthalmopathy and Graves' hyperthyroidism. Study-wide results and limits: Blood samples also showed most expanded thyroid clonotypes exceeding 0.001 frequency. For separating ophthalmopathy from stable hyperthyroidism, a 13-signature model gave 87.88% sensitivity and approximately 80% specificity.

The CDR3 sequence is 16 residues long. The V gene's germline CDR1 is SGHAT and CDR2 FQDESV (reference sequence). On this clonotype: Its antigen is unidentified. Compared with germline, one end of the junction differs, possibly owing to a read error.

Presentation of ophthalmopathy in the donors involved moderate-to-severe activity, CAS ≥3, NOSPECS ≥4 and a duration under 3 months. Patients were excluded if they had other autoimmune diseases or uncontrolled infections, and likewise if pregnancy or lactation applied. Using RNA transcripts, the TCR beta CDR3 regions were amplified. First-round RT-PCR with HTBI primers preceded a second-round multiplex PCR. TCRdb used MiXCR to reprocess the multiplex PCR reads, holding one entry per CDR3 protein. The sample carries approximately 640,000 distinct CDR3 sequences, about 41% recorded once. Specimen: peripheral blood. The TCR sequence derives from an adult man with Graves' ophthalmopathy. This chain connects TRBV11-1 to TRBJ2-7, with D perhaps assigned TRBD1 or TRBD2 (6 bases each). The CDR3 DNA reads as TGTGTCAGCAGCTCTTCGGGGGCCTTCAGCTCCTACGAGCAGTACTTC. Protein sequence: CVSSSSGAFSSYEQYF.